The next 16 T cell receptor beta chains were all read from a single sample in a study of blood T cell repertoires in COVID-19. TCRdb's table, derived via immunoSEQ multiplex PCR, lists solely in-frame clones and lacks some. Among some 190,000 clones listed, around 80% were seen once. The sequenced sample was peripheral blood. Every receptor here comes from a human donor in a cohort sampled during active COVID-19.

CDR3 residues: CASSLGEGAGEQFF. The CDR3 DNA is TGTGCCAGCAGCTTAGGAGAAGGGGCTGGGGAGCAGTTCTTC. This sequence joins TRBV7-9 and TRBJ2-1; D may be TRBD1 (5 bases). Trimming pared 1 base from V and 10 bases from J, leaving 14 bases between. The CDR3 is made up of 14 amino acids. Germline loops: CDR1 SEHNR, CDR2 FQNEAQ (reference sequence).

This chain connects TRBV11-2 to TRBJ2-7, with D uncertain. Trimming shortened V by 5 bases and J by 2 bases, and 19 bases separated the two germline ends. The CDR3 runs to 16 residues. CDR1 is SGHAT and CDR2 is FQNNGV in the germline V gene. The CDR3 nucleotides read TGTGCCAGCAGCCCGGTGTCCAGGTCTGGTCCCTACGAGCAGTACTTC. Its translation is CASSPVSRSGPYEQYF.

V is TRBV7-9 and J is TRBJ2-7; D remains unclear. The CDR3 has 15 residues. In germline, CDR1 is SEHNR, CDR2 FQNEAQ (reference sequence). V lost 4 bases and J lost 2, with 15 bases in between. The CDR3 sequence is CASSSRNTIAYEQYF. The DNA of the CDR3 is TGTGCCAGCAGCTCGAGAAATACCATCGCCTACGAGCAGTACTTC.

The chain recombines TRBV28 with TRBJ1-1; the D is unclear. Germline CDR1 MDHEN, CDR2 SYDVKM. CDR3 length: 14 residues. V lost 3 bases and J lost 0, with 8 bases in between. CDR3 sequence reads: CASSFSMMNTEAFF. The CDR3 coding sequence is TGTGCCAGCAGTTTCAGTATGATGAACACTGAAGCTTTCTTT.

This clone was detected only a few times. The chain combines TRBV7-9 with TRBJ1-1; 12 bases line up with TRBD1. The length of the CDR3 is 17 residues. Unmatched junction bases numbered 13, after V lost 2 bases and J lost 9 bases. Germline-derived CDR1 and CDR2 are SEHNR and FQNEAQ (reference sequence). CDR3 DNA: TGTGCCAGCAGCTTAAAGTGGGCAGGGACAGGGGGCGCGAAAGCTTTCTTT. It encodes CASSLKWAGTGGAKAFF.

The chain links TRBV7-9 to TRBJ2-3; D remains ambiguous. CDR1 is SEHNR, CDR2 FQNEAQ, per germline (reference sequence). V was pared by 0 bases and J by 1 base, with 8 bases between. The CDR3 spans 15 residues. CDR3 residues: CASSLAESRTDTQYF. CDR3 DNA sequence: TGTGCCAGCAGCTTAGCGGAGAGTCGCACAGATACGCAGTATTTT.

The rearrangement joins TRBV11-2 to TRBJ2-2, with 8 positions matching TRBD2. V gave up 5 bases and J gave up 6 bases; unmatched junction bases: 11. The CDR3 contains 16 residues. In germline, CDR1 is SGHAT, CDR2 FQNNGV. The CDR3 DNA follows: TGTGCCAGCAGCGTACCGGGACTAGTTTCACCCGGGGAGCTGTTTTTT. Encoded protein: CASSVPGLVSPGELFF. The full variable domain, its missing parts supplied by reference TRBV11-2 and TRBJ2-2, is EAGVAQSPRYKIIEKRQSVAFWCNPISGHATLYWYQQILGQGPKLLIQFQNNGVVDDSQLPKDRFSAERLKGVDSTLKIQPAKLEDSAVYLCASSVPGLVSPGELFFGEGSRLTVL.

The chain has TRBV4-2 and TRBJ1-2; D unclear. V was clipped by 0 bases and J by 3 bases, with 8 bases between them. Germline CDR1 is LGHNA and CDR2 is YNFKEQ. The CDR3 sequence is 14 residues long. The CDR3 region has the DNA TGTGCCAGCAGCCAAGATCAACAGTACTATGGCTACACCTTC. It codes for CASSQDQQYYGYTF.

The V and J genes are TRBV27 and TRBJ1-4, with 9 nucleotides matching TRBD1. This CDR3 has 21 amino acids. Germline V CDR1 and CDR2: MNHEY, SMNVEV (reference sequence). After removal of 5 bases from V and 6 bases from J, the junction contained 25 bases not matched to a gene. Here the CDR3 reads CASSPMRIRGQGSELDEKLFF. CDR3 in DNA: TGTGCCAGCAGTCCCATGAGGATTAGGGGACAGGGCAGTGAGTTGGATGAAAAACTGTTTTTT.

The rearrangement links TRBV5-1 to TRBJ1-1; unclear D gene. Trimming pared 7 bases from V and 2 bases from J, leaving 12 bases between. Germline V gene data show CDR1 as SGHRS and CDR2 as YFSETQ. This CDR3 comprises 13 residues. This CDR3 reads CASQAPPNTEAFF. As DNA, the CDR3 is TGCGCCAGCCAGGCTCCGCCTAACACTGAAGCTTTCTTT.

The chain uses TRBV6-5 and TRBJ1-5; D unclear. Trimming stripped 3 bases from V and 3 bases from J, with 3 bases between. The CDR3 is 12 amino acids. From germline, CDR1 is MNHEY and CDR2 SVGAGI. As DNA, the CDR3 is TGTGCCAGCAGTTATTACAATCAGCCCCAGCATTTT. It specifies CASSYYNQPQHF.

This chain connects TRBV7-2 to TRBJ2-7; D is unclear. CDR1 is SGHTA and CDR2 is FQGNSA in the germline V gene. The CDR3 spans 11 residues. Trimming left V 4 bases short and J 2 bases short, with 3 bases between. CDR3 protein: CASSSAYEQYF. In DNA form, the CDR3 reads TGTGCCAGCAGCTCCGCCTACGAGCAGTACTTC. Full variable domain (missing parts from reference TRBV7-2 and TRBJ2-7): GAGVSQSPSNKVTEKGKDVELRCDPISGHTALYWYRQSLGQGLEFLIYFQGNSAPDKSGLPSDRFSAERTGGSVSTLTIQRTQQEDSAVYLCASSSAYEQYFGPGTRLTVT.

The chain has TRBV11-3 and TRBJ1-5; tentatively, D is TRBD1 (6 bases). This CDR3 is 15 amino acids long. V was clipped by 5 bases and J by 1 base, with 12 bases between them. Germline lookup yields CDR1 SGHNT and CDR2 YENEEA. The CDR3, as DNA: TGTGCCAGCAGCGTAGGGGGACAAAGCAATCAGCCCCAGCATTTT. This encodes CASSVGGQSNQPQHF.

This clone was seen only a few times. The rearrangement uses TRBV10-2 and TRBJ1-1; no reliable D call. With 0 bases removed from V and 1 base from J, the gap between germline ends came to 9 bases. Germline assignment: CDR1 WSHSY and CDR2 SAAADI. The CDR3 extends over 15 amino acids. The CDR3 reads CASSESLESNTEAFF. For the CDR3, the DNA is TGCGCCAGCAGTGAGTCCCTGGAGTCGAACACTGAAGCTTTCTTT.

V gene TRBV28 combines with J gene TRBJ2-4; a possible D gene is TRBD2 (6 bases). This CDR3 contains 14 residues. V was shortened by 6 bases and J by 0 bases, with 9 bases between the two germline ends. CDR1 is MDHEN and CDR2 is SYDVKM in the germline V gene. The CDR3 loop is CASRGGVAKNIQYF. The CDR3 nucleotides are TGTGCCAGCAGGGGAGGTGTAGCCAAAAACATTCAGTACTTC.

The chain joins TRBV15 to TRBJ2-2; tentative D call: TRBD2 (6 bases). This CDR3 spans 14 amino acids. The V and J ends lost 0 bases and 7 bases respectively, with 9 bases between them. Germline CDR1 LNHNV, CDR2 YYDKDF (reference sequence). CDR3 nucleotides: TGTGCCACCAGCAGAGATCGGGGGAACGGGGAGCTGTTTTTT. It codes for CATSRDRGNGELFF.